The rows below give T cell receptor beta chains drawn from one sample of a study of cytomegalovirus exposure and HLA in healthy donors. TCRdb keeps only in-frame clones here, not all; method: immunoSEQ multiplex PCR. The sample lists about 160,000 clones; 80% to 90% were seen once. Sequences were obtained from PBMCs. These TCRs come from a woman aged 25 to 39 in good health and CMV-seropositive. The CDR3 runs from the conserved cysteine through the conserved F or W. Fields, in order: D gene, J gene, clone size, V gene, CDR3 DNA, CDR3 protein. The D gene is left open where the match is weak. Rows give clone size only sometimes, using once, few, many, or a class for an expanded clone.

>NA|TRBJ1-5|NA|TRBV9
TGTGCCAGCAGCGTAGGTCACGGGTACCAGCCCCAGCATTTT
CASSVGHGYQPQHF
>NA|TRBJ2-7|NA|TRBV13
TGTGCCAGCAGCCCTCTCGGGGAGCACGAGCAGTACTTC
CASSPLGEHEQYF
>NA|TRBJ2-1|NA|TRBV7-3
TGTGCCAGCAGCTCCTTCGGACAGAGAGACAATGAGCAGTTCTTC
CASSSFGQRDNEQFF
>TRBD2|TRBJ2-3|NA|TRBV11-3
TGTGCCAGCAGCTTAGGAGCGGGGACCTCCACAGATACGCAGTATTTT
CASSLGAGTSTDTQYF
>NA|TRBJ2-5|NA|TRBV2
TGTGCCAGCAGGTTAAGTGGCGAGACCCAGTACTTC
CASRLSGETQYF
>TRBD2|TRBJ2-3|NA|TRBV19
TGTGCCAGTACCCCCGGGACTAGCGGAGTTACGCAGTATTTT
CASTPGTSGVTQYF
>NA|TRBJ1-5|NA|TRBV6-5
TGTGCCAGCAGACCAAGCGATTATAGCAATCAGCCCCAGCATTTT
CASRPSDYSNQPQHF
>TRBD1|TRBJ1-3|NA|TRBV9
TGTGCCAGCAGCCCGGGACAGGGGTACTCTGGAAACACCATATATTTT
CASSPGQGYSGNTIYF
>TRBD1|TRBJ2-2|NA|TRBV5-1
TGCGCCAGCAGCTTGTTTGTGACAGGGAATTCCGGGGAGCTGTTTTTT
CASSLFVTGNSGELFF
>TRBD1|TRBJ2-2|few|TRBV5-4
TGTGCCAGCAGCTTGGCCAGGCAGGGGGCTAACACCGGGGAGCTGTTTTTT
CASSLARQGANTGELFF
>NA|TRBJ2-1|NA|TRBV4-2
TGTGCCAGCAGCCAACCCACCACCACGGGGTCTGCCCACAATGAGCAGTTCTTC
CASSQPTTTGSAHNEQFF
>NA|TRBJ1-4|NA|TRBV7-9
TGTTCCAGCAGCCCAGGGTCATTGGGTGAAAAACTGTTTTTT
CSSSPGSLGEKLFF
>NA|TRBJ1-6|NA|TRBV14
TGTGCCAGCAGCCCGTCTTTTGGGCTCAATTCACCCCTCCACTTT
CASSPSFGLNSPLHF
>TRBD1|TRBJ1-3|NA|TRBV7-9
TGTGCCAGCAGGGGAACAGGGGACTCTGGAAACACCATATATTTT
CASRGTGDSGNTIYF
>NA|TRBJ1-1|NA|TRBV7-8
TGTGCCAGCAGCCCACATGTTGGGAGCATGAACACTGAAGCTTTCTTT
CASSPHVGSMNTEAFF
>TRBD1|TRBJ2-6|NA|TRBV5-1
TGCGCCAGCAGCTTACAGGGGCCCCCTGGGGCCAACGTCCTGACTTTC
CASSLQGPPGANVLTF
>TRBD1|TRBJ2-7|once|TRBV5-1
TGCGCCAGCAGCACGGGACAGGTGGTTTTCTACGAGCAGTACTTC
CASSTGQVVFYEQYF
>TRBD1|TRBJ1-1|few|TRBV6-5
TGTGCCAGCACCATAGGGGGCGGGACTGAAGCTTTCTTT
CASTIGGGTEAFF
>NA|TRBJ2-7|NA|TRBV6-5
TGTGCCAGCAGTTACTCCGGACGAGGGTCGTACGAGCAGTACTTC
CASSYSGRGSYEQYF
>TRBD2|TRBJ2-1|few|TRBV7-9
TGTTCCAGCAGCTTGGGGGGGAGCTCCTACAATGAGCAGTTCTTC
CSSSLGGSSYNEQFF